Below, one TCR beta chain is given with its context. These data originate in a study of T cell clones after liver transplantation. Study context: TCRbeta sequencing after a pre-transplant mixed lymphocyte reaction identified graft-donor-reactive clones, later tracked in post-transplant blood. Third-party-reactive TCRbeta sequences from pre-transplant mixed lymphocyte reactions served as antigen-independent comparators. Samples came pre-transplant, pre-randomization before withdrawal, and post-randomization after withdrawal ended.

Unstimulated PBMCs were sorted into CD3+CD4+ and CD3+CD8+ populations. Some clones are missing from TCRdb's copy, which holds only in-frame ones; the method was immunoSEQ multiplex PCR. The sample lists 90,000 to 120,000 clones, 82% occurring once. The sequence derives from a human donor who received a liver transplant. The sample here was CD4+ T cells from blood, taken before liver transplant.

The CDR3 spells CASSYSSLLANSPLHF. CDR3 DNA sequence: TGTGCCAGCAGTTACTCTTCGCTGTTAGCCAATTCACCCCTCCACTTT. This chain uses TRBV6-5 with TRBJ1-6; no clear D. Germline V CDR1 and CDR2: MNHEY, SVGAGI. The V end lost 0 bases, the J end lost 7 bases, and 13 bases lay between the germline ends. The CDR3 is 16 amino acids.